The 6 T cell receptor beta chains presented below share a single source sample, sequenced in a study of cytomegalovirus exposure and HLA in healthy donors. 13 Jbeta primers and 60 Vbeta primers were used for the PCR. Using immunoSEQ multiplex PCR, the repertoire was profiled, and TCRdb retains in-frame clones only, with some absent. The data show 200,000 or so clones, around 81% seen once. The sequencing input was PBMCs. These receptors all stem from a young woman in good health and CMV-seropositive.

The rearrangement uses TRBV29-1 and TRBJ1-2, with a weak D call TRBD1 (5 bases). The CDR3 covers 11 residues. CDR1 and CDR2 from the germline V gene are SQVTM and ANQGSEA. Trimming left V 4 bases short and J 8 bases short, with 11 bases between. As DNA, the CDR3 is TGCAGCGTTGCCGGGACTGAAGGCTACACCTTC. It encodes CSVAGTEGYTF.

V is TRBV30 and J is TRBJ1-2, with 12 bases aligning to TRBD1. This CDR3 is 14 amino acids long. V was clipped by 1 base and J by 7 bases; unmatched bases: 4. Germline-derived CDR1 and CDR2 are GTSNPN and SVGIG (reference sequence). The CDR3 sequence: CAWSGGQGAVGYTF. The CDR3 region has the DNA TGTGCCTGGAGTGGGGGACAGGGGGCAGTTGGCTACACCTTC.

The rearrangement joins TRBV19 to TRBJ2-1; 7 bases map to TRBD1. The J segment lost 8 bases and the V segment lost 3 bases, leaving 10 bases of the junction unmatched. This CDR3 comprises 15 residues. The germline V gene encodes CDR1 LNHDA and CDR2 SQIVND (reference sequence). The DNA for the CDR3 is TGTGCCAGTAGTATCGCGACAGGGCCTACGGATGAGCAGTTCTTC. The encoded protein is CASSIATGPTDEQFF.

The chain has TRBV5-1 and TRBJ1-3; D call uncertain. CDR3 length: 16 amino acids. V lost 0 bases, J lost 0 bases, and 10 bases lay in between. CDR1 and CDR2 (germline): SGHRS, YFSETQ. The CDR3 reads CASSLEQTRSGNTIYF. In nucleotides, the CDR3 is TGCGCCAGCAGCTTGGAACAAACCCGCTCTGGAAACACCATATATTTT.

The V call is TRBV13, the J call TRBJ1-5; D may be TRBD1 (6 bases). Germline V lookup: CDR1 PRHDT, CDR2 FYEKMQ (reference sequence). The germline V and J ends were trimmed by 8 bases and 3 bases, with 17 bases remaining between them. The CDR3 loop spans 15 amino acids. CDR3: CASSLGGPFNQPQHF. CDR3 DNA: TGTGCCAGCTCCCTGGGGGGGCCCTTCAATCAGCCCCAGCATTTT.

The chain is built from TRBV5-1 and TRBJ2-4; 9 positions match TRBD1. Unmatched junction bases numbered 8, after V lost 3 bases and J lost 7 bases. Germline V gene data show CDR1 as SGHRS and CDR2 as YFSETQ. CDR3 length equals 15 residues. CDR3 DNA sequence: TGCGCCAGCAGCTACGGACAGGGGATGAGGAACATTCAGTACTTC. Residues: CASSYGQGMRNIQYF.